These 9 T cell receptor beta chains were sequenced from one sample in a study of blood T cell repertoires in COVID-19. This table comes from immunoSEQ multiplex PCR, and its TCRdb copy is limited to in-frame clones, with some not included. Counted here are roughly 200,000 clones, around 85% occurring once; the ten biggest clones make up 18%. The specimen sequenced was peripheral blood. The receptors were gathered from a person between 65 and 79 years old with COVID-19, enrolled during active disease.

This clone turned up a few times. The genes are TRBV28 and TRBJ1-5; D not certain. V was pared by 3 bases and J by 0 bases, with 6 bases between. Germline lookup yields CDR1 MDHEN and CDR2 SYDVKM. The CDR3 length is 14 residues. CDR3: CASSFRHSNQPQHF. Written as DNA, the CDR3 is TGTGCCAGCAGTTTTAGACATAGCAATCAGCCCCAGCATTTT.

In its sample, this clone was seen once. The genes are TRBV3-1 (or the pseudogene TRBV3-2) and TRBJ2-7; 11 bases align to TRBD2. Germline assignment: CDR1 LGHDT and CDR2 YNNKEL (reference sequence). J gave up 3 bases and V 4 bases, and 5 bases lay outside the gene matches. This CDR3 region has 15 residues. CDR3: CASSPLAGGFYEQYF. For the CDR3, the DNA is TGTGCCAGCAGCCCCCTAGCGGGGGGCTTCTACGAGCAGTACTTC.

This clone appeared many times. V and J are TRBV29-1 and TRBJ2-1; 7 nucleotides agree with TRBD1. Per germline, CDR1 SQVTM and CDR2 ANQGSEA. CDR3 length: 13 amino acids. J gave up 6 bases and V 6 bases, and 8 bases lay outside the gene matches. The CDR3 reads CSVQGVTGNEQFF. The CDR3, as DNA: TGCAGCGTGCAGGGGGTAACAGGCAATGAGCAGTTCTTC.

The V gene is TRBV19, the J gene TRBJ2-5; the match to TRBD2 covers 14 bases. Germline assignment: CDR1 LNHDA and CDR2 SQIVND (reference sequence). V was pared by 3 bases and J by 5 bases, with 8 bases of the junction left unmatched. The CDR3 runs 17 residues. The CDR3 region has the DNA TGTGCCAGTAGTATCCGAGGACTAGCGGGGGGATTGGAGACCCAGTACTTC. Protein sequence: CASSIRGLAGGLETQYF.

The genes are TRBV30 and TRBJ2-7, with 11 bases matching TRBD1. V was pared by 5 bases and J by 1 base, with 1 base of the junction left unmatched. This CDR3 comprises 13 residues. Germline V gene data show CDR1 as GTSNPN and CDR2 as SVGIG (reference sequence). The CDR3 loop is CAWRDRGSYEQYF. The CDR3 DNA is TGTGCCTGGCGGGACAGGGGGTCCTACGAGCAGTACTTC.

The chain recombines TRBV29-1 with TRBJ2-7; a weak D match, TRBD1 (6 bases). Trimming stripped 7 bases from V and 2 bases from J, with 18 bases between. Germline values: CDR1 SQVTM, CDR2 ANQGSEA. CDR3 length: 14 amino acids. The CDR3 DNA is TGCAGCGCCGTACAGGGCGCCCCTCCCTACGAGCAGTACTTC. Protein sequence: CSAVQGAPPYEQYF.

The chain joins TRBV29-1 to TRBJ2-7, with 11 bases lining up with TRBD1. Unmatched junction bases numbered 9, after V lost 5 bases and J lost 6 bases. This CDR3 is 14 amino acids long. Germline CDR1 SQVTM, CDR2 ANQGSEA. CDR3 in amino acids: CSVRTGGPSGEQYF. Here the CDR3 DNA reads TGCAGCGTTAGGACAGGGGGCCCTTCCGGCGAGCAGTACTTC.

The chain has TRBV7-9 and TRBJ2-7, with a weak D call TRBD1 (5 bases). Trimming left V 5 bases short and J 8 bases short, with 16 bases between. This CDR3 spans 13 amino acids. Germline CDR1 is SEHNR and CDR2 is FQNEAQ (reference sequence). For the CDR3, the DNA is TGTGCCAGCAGCACCACAACAACAGGCCAGCAGTACTTC. Its protein product is CASSTTTTGQQYF.

The chain couples TRBV10-3 to TRBJ1-2, with TRBD1 matching over 8 bases. V was pared by 3 bases and J by 7 bases, with 7 bases of the junction left unmatched. Germline lookup yields CDR1 ENHRY and CDR2 SYGVKD. The length of the CDR3 is 14 residues. In DNA form, the CDR3 reads TGTGCCATCAGTGATATGCAGGGGGCTGTTGGCTACACCTTC. Encoded protein: CAISDMQGAVGYTF.